This is a list of T cell receptor beta chains from one sample in a study of blood T cell repertoires in COVID-19. Libraries were prepared by immunoSEQ multiplex PCR; TCRdb keeps only in-frame clonotypes and omits some of them. The sample shows hundreds of thousands of clones, over 75% of them seen only once. The sequenced material came from PBMCs or T cells enriched from blood (not recorded which). The receptor set was obtained from a man aged 25-45 years who had recovered from COVID-19. CDR3s include the opening cysteine and the closing phenylalanine or tryptophan.

V	J	CDR3
TRBV10-3	TRBJ2-1	CAIRGTSGRGNEQFF
TRBV7-7	TRBJ2-2	CASSLLAGGPPNTGELFF
TRBV9	TRBJ2-7	CASSKGLAYEQYF
TRBV24-1	TRBJ2-2	CATSDFVLFGAGGNTGELFF
TRBV24-1	TRBJ1-2	CATSESGTPNSYGYTF
TRBV2	TRBJ1-5	CASSSTESQPQHF
TRBV2	TRBJ1-1	CASRSGVEAFF
TRBV28	TRBJ1-1	CASRVSRGTEAFF
TRBV5-1	TRBJ1-2	CASSPDRGQGYGYTF
TRBV6-5	TRBJ1-2	CASTSLYGYTF
TRBV9	TRBJ2-1	CASSVEGLAGYNEQFF
TRBV6-5	TRBJ1-5	CASGQGYSNQPQHF
TRBV6-5	TRBJ1-3	CASSPLSSGNTIYF
TRBV5-1	TRBJ2-2	CASSLERSSDSGELFF
TRBV7-9	TRBJ1-4	CASSLLAGRDEKLFF
TRBV4-2	TRBJ2-2	CASSQGTGLAGELFF
TRBV15	TRBJ2-7	CATSRDIVSGYEQYF
TRBV6-5	TRBJ1-5	CASSYLDPGHGQPQHF
TRBV7-8	TRBJ2-1	CASSSARGRTQHDLNEQFF
TRBV19	TRBJ1-3	CASSTTGTSGNTIYF
TRBV6-5	TRBJ2-3	CASRVAGTATDTQYF
TRBV12-3/TRBV12-4	TRBJ1-5	CASSPRTIPQHF
TRBV27	TRBJ2-5	CASMSVAGRQETQYF
TRBV2	TRBJ2-7	CASSGLAGDEQYF
TRBV5-4	TRBJ2-7	CASRLWTSGGSEQYF
TRBV11-3	TRBJ2-7	CASSLDMGRSYEQYF
TRBV2	TRBJ2-2	CATKDSFTGELFF
TRBV5-1	TRBJ1-2	CASSFDSNYGYTF
TRBV2	TRBJ2-2	CASNALGQGGTGELFF
TRBV7-2	TRBJ2-7	CASSKTVAGPYEQYF
TRBV6-5	TRBJ1-3	CASSYSGMSGNTIYF
TRBV18	TRBJ1-4	CASSPPGQLNEKLFF
TRBV30	TRBJ2-4	CAWSKPGSAIQYF
TRBV6-4	TRBJ1-1	CASSDGGENTEAFF
TRBV7-6	TRBJ1-1	CASSLAAFSEAFF